The clone carrying this T cell receptor beta chain was detected only a few times. Its target is not known. The data derive from a study of type 1 and type 2 diabetes patients. Background on the study: Sequencing for the whole study yielded more than 15 million paired-end reads. Study-level findings and limits: Type 2 diabetes and control samples shared highly correlated V and J usage, averaging about 0.97.

PCR was run on genomic DNA. Multiplex PCR with 30 forward and 13 reverse primers amplified the TCR beta CDR3. TCRdb redid the calling of the multiplex PCR reads with MiXCR, one entry per CDR3 protein. The sample contains about 290,000 distinct CDR3 sequences, 40% to 50% of which appear only once. The CDR3 runs to 12 residues. The germline V gene has CDR1 MNHNY and CDR2 SVGAGI (reference sequence). V lost 5 bases and J 8 bases, leaving 10 bases between the germline ends. The TCR sequence derives from a man aged 18 to 30 with type 2 diabetes. V usage is TRBV6-6 and J usage is TRBJ2-1; D ambiguous. The sample comprised peripheral blood mononuclear cells (PBMCs). The CDR3, as DNA: TGTGCCAGCAGTCAGCCCCAGGATGAGCAGTTCTTC. Translating it yields CASSQPQDEQFF.